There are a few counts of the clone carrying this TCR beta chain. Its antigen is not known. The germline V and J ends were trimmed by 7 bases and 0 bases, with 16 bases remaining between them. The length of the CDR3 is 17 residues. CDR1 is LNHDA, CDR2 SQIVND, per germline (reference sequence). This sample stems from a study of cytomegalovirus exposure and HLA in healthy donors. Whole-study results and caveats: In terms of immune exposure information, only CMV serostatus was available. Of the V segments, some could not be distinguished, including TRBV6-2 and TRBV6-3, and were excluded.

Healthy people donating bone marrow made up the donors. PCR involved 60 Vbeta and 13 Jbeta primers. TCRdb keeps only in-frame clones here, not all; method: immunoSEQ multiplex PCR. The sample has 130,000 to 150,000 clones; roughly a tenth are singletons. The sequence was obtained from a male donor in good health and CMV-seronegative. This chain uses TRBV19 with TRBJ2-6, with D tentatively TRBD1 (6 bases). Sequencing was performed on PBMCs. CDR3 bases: TGTGCCAGTACCGACCCTCAGGGGAGCTCTGGGGCCAACGTCCTGACTTTC. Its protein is CASTDPQGSSGANVLTF.